The rows below give T cell receptor beta chains drawn from one sample of a study of blood T cell repertoires in COVID-19. Repertoires were generated with immunoSEQ multiplex PCR, while TCRdb's copy carries only in-frame clones and drops some. The data contain about 190,000 clones, about 81% of them seen just once; the ten biggest clones take up about 11%. Sequenced input: peripheral blood. These receptors all come from an elderly woman with COVID-19, enrolled during active disease. CDR3s include the opening cysteine and the closing phenylalanine or tryptophan. Fields, in order: J gene, D gene, V gene, CDR3 length, clone size, CDR3 protein, CDR3 DNA. The D gene is left open where the match is weak. Rows give clone size only sometimes, using once, few, many, or a class for an expanded clone.

>TRBJ2-1|TRBD2|TRBV19|16|NA
CASSKVATSGTREQFF
TGTGCCAGTAGTAAAGTTGCGACTAGCGGGACGCGGGAGCAGTTCTTC
>TRBJ1-2|TRBD1|TRBV19|15|NA
CASSIDHTGDYGYTF
TGTGCCAGTAGTATAGATCATACAGGGGACTATGGCTACACCTTC
>TRBJ2-7|NA|TRBV28|14|many
CASSWIAGSYEQYF
TGTGCCAGCAGTTGGATTGCGGGGAGCTACGAGCAGTACTTC
>TRBJ2-4|NA|TRBV5-4|14|NA
CASSFGEAKNIQYF
TGTGCCAGCAGCTTCGGGGAGGCCAAAAACATTCAGTACTTC
>TRBJ2-5|NA|TRBV2|14|NA
CASSESGAQETQYF
TGTGCCAGCAGTGAATCGGGAGCACAAGAGACCCAGTACTTC
>TRBJ1-4|NA|TRBV19|15|NA
CASSIGTGRNEKLFF
TGTGCCAGTAGTATAGGTACAGGACGTAATGAAAAACTGTTTTTT
>TRBJ2-2|NA|TRBV9|16|NA
CASSVDPGSGTGELFF
TGTGCCAGCAGCGTAGATCCAGGGTCGGGCACCGGGGAGCTGTTTTTT
>TRBJ2-7|NA|TRBV18|14|NA
CASSPVAGAYEQYF
TGTGCCAGCTCACCGGTGGCAGGGGCCTACGAGCAGTACTTC
>TRBJ2-3|NA|TRBV11-2|17|NA
CASSLDVGGTGTDTQYF
TGTGCCAGCAGCTTAGATGTTGGCGGGACGGGGACAGATACGCAGTATTTT
>TRBJ2-7|NA|TRBV5-5|14|NA
CASSLGLDSFEQYF
TGTGCCAGCAGCTTGGGTCTCGACTCCTTTGAGCAGTACTTC
>TRBJ1-3|NA|TRBV4-2|16|NA
CASSHDMKGQRHTIYF
TGTGCCAGCAGCCACGATATGAAGGGACAACGGCACACCATATATTTT
>TRBJ2-3|NA|TRBV27|18|NA
CASRATGGRVTYTDTQYF
TGTGCCAGCAGAGCCACGGGTGGCAGGGTAACATACACAGATACGCAGTATTTT
>TRBJ1-2|NA|TRBV4-3|13|NA
CASSQVLGGGYTF
TGCGCCAGCAGCCAAGTCCTTGGTGGCGGCTACACCTTC
>TRBJ1-1|NA|TRBV27|13|NA
CASRLGAYTEAFF
TGTGCCAGCAGATTAGGGGCCTACACTGAAGCTTTCTTT
>TRBJ2-1|NA|TRBV10-3|13|NA
CAIRTNTYNEQFF
TGTGCCATCCGGACTAACACCTACAATGAGCAGTTCTTC
>TRBJ1-6|NA|TRBV4-3|15|NA
CASSQEGAGDSPLHF
TGCGCCAGCAGCCAAGAGGGGGCCGGAGATTCACCCCTCCACTTT
>TRBJ2-4|TRBD1|TRBV7-2|16|NA
CASSSRTGGAKNIQYF
TGTGCCAGCAGCTCCCGGACAGGGGGAGCCAAAAACATTCAGTACTTC
>TRBJ2-1|NA|TRBV11-3|15|once
CASSLVQGVHNEQFF
TGTGCCAGCAGCTTAGTCCAGGGCGTCCACAATGAGCAGTTCTTC
>TRBJ1-1|NA|TRBV11-3|11|NA
CASSAGPEAFF
TGTGCCAGCAGCGCGGGTCCTGAAGCTTTCTTT
>TRBJ2-1|TRBD2|TRBV3-1/TRBV3-2|15|NA
CASSPTSGSENEQFF
TGTGCCAGCAGCCCGACTAGCGGGAGCGAGAATGAGCAGTTCTTC
>TRBJ1-1|NA|TRBV30|13|NA
CAWSVGGGTEAFF
TGTGCCTGGAGTGTCGGGGGTGGCACTGAAGCTTTCTTT
>TRBJ2-7|TRBD1|TRBV25-1|14|many
CASSEWDRGREQYF
TGTGCCAGCAGTGAATGGGACAGGGGTCGCGAGCAGTACTTC
>TRBJ2-5|TRBD2|TRBV28|14|NA
CASRAAGGPGTQYF
TGTGCCAGCAGGGCAGCGGGAGGGCCGGGGACCCAGTACTTC
>TRBJ2-1|TRBD2|TRBV9|15|NA
CASSYRGGEYNEQFF
TGTGCCAGCAGCTATCGTGGGGGGGAGTACAATGAGCAGTTCTTC
>TRBJ2-5|TRBD1|TRBV6-2/TRBV6-3|13|NA
CASSRDRAETQYF
TGTGCCAGCAGCAGAGACAGGGCAGAGACCCAGTACTTC
>TRBJ1-1|NA|TRBV11-3|14|few
CASSLDWQGGTAFF
TGTGCCAGCAGCTTAGATTGGCAGGGCGGTACGGCTTTCTTT
>TRBJ2-1|TRBD2|TRBV7-6|16|NA
CASSPLAGVSYNEQFF
TGTGCCAGCAGCCCTCTAGCGGGGGTCTCCTACAATGAGCAGTTCTTC
>TRBJ1-3|NA|TRBV2|15|NA
CASSPTQGPGNTIYF
TGTGCCAGCAGTCCGACCCAGGGCCCCGGAAACACCATATATTTT
>TRBJ1-1|TRBD1|TRBV6-2/TRBV6-3|14|once
CASSLRDRGPEAFF
TGTGCCAGCAGCCTCCGGGACAGGGGCCCTGAAGCTTTCTTT